One sample yielded the 5 T cell receptor beta chains listed below, sequenced in a study of T cell clonality in common variable immunodeficiency. Measured with immunoSEQ multiplex PCR; TCRdb has only the in-frame clones, and not every one. The sample is made up of under 45,000 clones, none counted only once. Sequencing was performed on peripheral blood mononuclear cells. These receptors were taken from a person between 18 and 75 years old in good health.

This clone was seen repeatedly, ten times or more. The missing CDR3 end, 3 residues past where the read stops, is filled in from the germline J gene. The gene calls are TRBV19 and TRBJ2-4; D is perhaps TRBD1 (6 bases). With 3 bases removed from V and 4 bases from J, the gap between germline ends came to 10 bases. This CDR3 has 14 residues. Germline lookup yields CDR1 LNHDA and CDR2 SQIVND (reference sequence). CDR3: CASSIQGPKNIQYF. The CDR3 bases that were read are TGTGCCAGTAGTATTCAGGGGCCTAAAAACATT.

This clone was recorded at least ten times. CDR3 in amino acids: CASSYAPGFNEKLFF. The sequenced part of the CDR3 DNA is TGCGCCAGCAGCTACGCCCCGGGTTTCAATGAAAAA. The chain combines TRBV5-1 with TRBJ1-4, with D unresolved. The read terminates 3 residues ahead of where the CDR3 ends, so the germline J gene completes it. Trimming shortened V by 3 bases and J by 5 bases, and 14 bases separated the two germline ends. Looked up from germline, CDR1 is SGHRS and CDR2 is YFSETQ. The CDR3 spans 15 residues.

In its sample, this clone was seen many times. The read ends 3 residues before the CDR3 terminus; that terminus is restored from the germline J gene. The chain joins TRBV2 to TRBJ2-3; maybe TRBD2 (6 bases). Germline V CDR1 and CDR2: SNHLY, FYNNEI. There are 13 residues in the CDR3. Trimming took off 6 bases at V and 3 bases at J, with 10 bases between the two ends. The covered CDR3 bases are TGTGCCAGCAGCGAGCTAGCGACAGATACG. Its translation is CASSELATDT. The entire CDR3 protein is CASSELATDTQYF.

This clone occurred many times. The CDR3 end is not reached by the read, which stops 3 residues before it; the germline J gene fills it in. J is TRBJ1-3 and V is TRBV7-9; weak D call: TRBD1 (5 bases). The CDR3 runs 14 residues. Trimming left V 10 bases short and J 3 bases short, with 16 bases between. Germline V gives CDR1 SEHNR, CDR2 FQNEAQ (reference sequence). CDR3 sequence: CAIFHPGVGNTIYF. Incomplete CDR3 DNA: TGTGCCATCTTCCATCCGGGGGTTGGAAACACC. The complete variable domain, with remaining parts taken from reference TRBV7-9 and TRBJ1-3, reads DTGVSQNPRHKITKRGQNVTFRCDPISEHNRLYWYRQTLGQGPEFLTYFQNEAQLEKSRLLSDRFSAERPKGSFSTLEIQRTEQGDSAMYLCAIFHPGVGNTIYFGEGSWLTVV.

In this sample, this clone turned up many times. The CDR3 end is not reached by the read, which stops 3 residues before it; the germline J gene fills it in. The V call is TRBV20-1, the J call TRBJ2-5; D not resolved. Trimming left V 8 bases short and J 4 bases short, with 17 bases between. The CDR3 extends over 13 amino acids. Per the germline V gene, CDR1 is DFQATT and CDR2 is SNEGSKA (reference sequence). CDR3 loop: CSTSHERVETQYF. CDR3 bases read: TGCAGTACATCTCATGAGAGAGTAGAGACC.